The rows below give T cell receptor beta chains drawn from one sample of a study of T cells in Graves' hyperthyroidism and ophthalmopathy. TCRdb fed the multiplex PCR reads into MiXCR, producing one record per CDR3 protein. The sample lists around 540,000 distinct CDR3 sequences, 15% to 20% seen once, with around 28% in the top ten. The sample consisted of blood. The receptors come from a woman aged 25 to 39 with Graves' ophthalmopathy. Each CDR3 is given with its conserved first and last residue. The D gene is left open where the match is weak. Only part of the rows carry a size: once, few, many, or a class if the clone is expanded.

V gene: TRBV11-2; D gene: .; J gene: TRBJ1-4; clone size: many; CDR3 DNA: TGTGCCAGCAGCATCGAGGGGGGGTTTCGGGAAAAACTGTTTTTT; CDR3 protein: CASSIEGGFREKLFF
V gene: TRBV7-3; D gene: .; J gene: TRBJ2-2; clone size: .; CDR3 DNA: TGTGCCAGCAGCCGCTCCCCGGGGGTGAACACCGGGGAGCTGTTTTTT; CDR3 protein: CASSRSPGVNTGELFF
V gene: TRBV28; D gene: TRBD2; J gene: TRBJ2-7; clone size: many; CDR3 DNA: TGTGCCAGCAGTACCCTCTCAACTAGCGGGAGCATCGCCTACGAGCAGTACTTC; CDR3 protein: CASSTLSTSGSIAYEQYF
V gene: TRBV28; D gene: TRBD1; J gene: TRBJ1-2; clone size: many; CDR3 DNA: TGTGCCAGCAGTCGACCAAACAGGGGGCCCCTTGGCTACACCTTC; CDR3 protein: CASSRPNRGPLGYTF
V gene: TRBV12-5; D gene: .; J gene: TRBJ2-5; clone size: .; CDR3 DNA: TGTGCTAGTGGTTTGGGCGGCTCGGGAACCCAGTACTTC; CDR3 protein: CASGLGGSGTQYF
V gene: TRBV7-3; D gene: TRBD1; J gene: TRBJ2-2; clone size: few; CDR3 DNA: TGTGCCAGCAGCCGGGACAGGGGATCCGGGGAGCTGTTTTTT; CDR3 protein: CASSRDRGSGELFF
V gene: TRBV5-1; D gene: .; J gene: TRBJ2-5; clone size: many; CDR3 DNA: TGCGCCAGCAGCTTGGGGGACACCGAACAAGAGACCCAGTACTTC; CDR3 protein: CASSLGDTEQETQYF
V gene: TRBV29-1; D gene: TRBD1; J gene: TRBJ2-3; clone size: few; CDR3 DNA: TGCAGCGTCGGACAGGGCTACACAGATACGCAGTATTTT; CDR3 protein: CSVGQGYTDTQYF
V gene: TRBV5-1; D gene: TRBD1; J gene: TRBJ2-2; clone size: many; CDR3 DNA: TGCGCCAGCTACGACAGGGTCCTCGGGACCGGGGAGCTGTTTTTT; CDR3 protein: CASYDRVLGTGELFF
V gene: TRBV6-1; D gene: .; J gene: TRBJ2-7; clone size: .; CDR3 DNA: TGTGCCACCGTATCGACTTGGACAAACGAGCAGTACTTC; CDR3 protein: CATVSTWTNEQYF
V gene: TRBV7-9; D gene: .; J gene: TRBJ2-1; clone size: few; CDR3 DNA: TGTGCCAGCAGCCCATCCCCTAATGAGCAGTTCTTC; CDR3 protein: CASSPSPNEQFF
V gene: TRBV5-1; D gene: .; J gene: TRBJ2-1; clone size: .; CDR3 DNA: TGCGCCAGCAGCCCCGTCATGGGGAATGAGCAGTTCTTC; CDR3 protein: CASSPVMGNEQFF
V gene: TRBV4-1; D gene: .; J gene: TRBJ2-1; clone size: few; CDR3 DNA: TGCGCCAGCAGCCAAGAACAGGGTTACGATGAGCAGTTCTTC; CDR3 protein: CASSQEQGYDEQFF
V gene: TRBV4-1; D gene: TRBD2; J gene: TRBJ2-7; clone size: many; CDR3 DNA: TGCGCCAGCAGCCAGCGGGAGGCAACCTACGAGCAGTACTTC; CDR3 protein: CASSQREATYEQYF
V gene: TRBV30; D gene: .; J gene: TRBJ1-4; clone size: many; CDR3 DNA: TGTGCCTGGAGGGCCAAAGGGGGAGATGAAAAACTGTTTTTT; CDR3 protein: CAWRAKGGDEKLFF
V gene: TRBV9; D gene: .; J gene: TRBJ1-1; clone size: few; CDR3 DNA: TGTGCCAGCAGCGTGGAGGTCAGTCTTAACACTGAAGCTTTCTTT; CDR3 protein: CASSVEVSLNTEAFF
V gene: TRBV28; D gene: TRBD2; J gene: TRBJ2-3; clone size: .; CDR3 DNA: TGTGCCAGCAGTTTCGGACCCAGACAGGGCGGGACTAGCGCTAGCACAGATACGCAGTATTTT; CDR3 protein: CASSFGPRQGGTSASTDTQYF